Given below is one T cell receptor beta chain in context. Its antigen is unknown. This sample was included in a study of shared clonotypes between healthy human individuals. Study at large: Per donor, three plates held CD4 naive cells, three held CD4 memory, two held CD8 naive and one held CD8 memory.

Germline CDR1 and CDR2: MDHEN and SYDVKM. The CDR3 contains 14 residues. Trimming cost V 3 bases and J 0 bases, with 8 bases left between them. Whole-study findings and limits: Represented genetic and exposure-history diversity was restricted by having few donors.

Assay: immunoSEQ multiplex PCR; the TCRdb copy retains only in-frame clones and omits some. Here the sample spans around 2.1 million clones, around 95% being singletons. The material sequenced was naive CD4+ T cells sorted from blood. Subset given: CD45RA+ positively selected. The chain couples TRBV28 to TRBJ1-1; no clear D gene. The clonotype originates from a man between 18 and 29 years old in good health. CDR3 sequence (DNA): TGTGCCAGCAGTTTGGCCAGTATGAACACTGAAGCTTTCTTT. Its protein is CASSLASMNTEAFF. The full variable domain, rest sourced from reference TRBV28 and TRBJ1-1, is DVKVTQSSRYLVKRTGEKVFLECVQDMDHENMFWYRQDPGLGLRLIYFSYDVKMKEKGDIPEGYSVSREKKERFSLILESASTNQTSMYLCASSLASMNTEAFFGQGTRLTVV.